This T cell receptor (beta chain) is drawn from a study of CD8+ T cells in alopecia areata. Treatment reported: oral pan-JAK inhibitor, 5-10 mg twice daily. After isolation, RNA underwent reverse transcription to generate cDNA as the sequencing template. Here immunoSEQ multiplex PCR was the method, and the copy in TCRdb shows in-frame clones only, minus some. The table lists approximately 210,000 clones, about three fifths of them singletons, with less than 3.5% in the top ten. CDR3 length: 14 amino acids. Germline loops: CDR1 MDHEN, CDR2 SYDVKM. Trimming removed 6 bases from V and 4 bases from J; junction bases left unmatched: 5.

The sequencing used CD4+ T cells sorted from blood, collected at week 4, from a patient treated with tofacitinib. This sequence was found in a human donor with alopecia areata. The chain links TRBV28 to TRBJ1-5; 8 bases line up with TRBD1. The CDR3 is CASSRTGLNQPQHF. In DNA form, the CDR3 reads TGTGCCAGCAGCCGGACAGGGCTAAATCAGCCCCAGCATTTT.